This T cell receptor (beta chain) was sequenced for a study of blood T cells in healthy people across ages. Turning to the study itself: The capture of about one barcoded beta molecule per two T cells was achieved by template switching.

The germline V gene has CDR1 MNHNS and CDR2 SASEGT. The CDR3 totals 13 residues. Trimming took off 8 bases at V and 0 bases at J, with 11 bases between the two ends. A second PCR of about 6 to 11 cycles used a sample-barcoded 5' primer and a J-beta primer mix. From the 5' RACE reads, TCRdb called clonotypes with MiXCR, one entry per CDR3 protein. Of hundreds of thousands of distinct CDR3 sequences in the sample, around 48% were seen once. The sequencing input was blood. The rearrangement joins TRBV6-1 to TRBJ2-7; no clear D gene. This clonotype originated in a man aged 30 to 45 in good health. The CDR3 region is CASEPESSYEQYF. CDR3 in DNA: TGTGCCAGCGAGCCAGAGAGCTCCTACGAGCAGTACTTC.